This section outlines one T cell receptor beta chain sequence together with its context. Its antigen is unidentified. TCRdb re-analysed the 5' RACE reads in MiXCR, keeping a single row per CDR3 protein. The data hold around 150,000 distinct CDR3 sequences, with more than 5.5% observed a single time. The data derive from a study of T cells after yellow fever vaccination. Study-wide results and caveats: Among all clonotypes, a small share was observed in both CD4 and CD8 compartments.

This CDR3 has 13 residues. Per germline, CDR1 SGDLS and CDR2 YYNGEE. V was shortened by 3 bases and J by 10 bases, with 16 bases between the two germline ends. The chain employs TRBV9 and TRBJ1-1; D not resolved. The clonotype was recovered from a man aged 18 to 29 who received the YFV17D yellow fever vaccine. This specimen was CD4+ T cells sorted from PBMCs, taken around 5 days after the first yellow fever vaccination. DNA for the CDR3: TGTGCCAGCAGCGCCGACCTGCATCAGCGAGCTTTCTTT. This encodes CASSADLHQRAFF.